This TCR beta chain was identified in a study of T cells after yellow fever vaccination. The overall study: SMART-Seq v4 Ultra Low Input prepared the low-cell-number fractions.

V was shortened by 6 bases and J by 10 bases, with 12 bases between the two germline ends. Germline V gives CDR1 MNHEY, CDR2 SMNVEV (reference sequence). This CDR3 is 11 amino acids long. TCRdb reprocessed the 5' RACE reads with MiXCR, giving one entry per CDR3 protein. Among 450,000 to 650,000 distinct CDR3 sequences listed, 21% were seen once. This clonotype originated in a man younger than 35 who received the YFV17D yellow fever vaccine. The genes are TRBV27 and TRBJ1-1; the D is unclear. The input for sequencing was PBMCs, taken more than 20 days after the first yellow fever vaccination. The CDR3 DNA reads TGTGCCAGCAGCGGCCCCCTTAGAGCTTTCTTT. This gives the protein CASSGPLRAFF.